These 28 T cell receptor beta chains originate from one sample sequenced in a study of post-analysis software for immune sequencing data. General study findings and limits: Patients had higher frequencies than controls of five or six TRBV segments, including TRBV5-6, TRBV5-1 and TRBV20-1.

Antigen specificity for these receptors is unknown. Presence of unique molecular identifiers characterized the TCR beta cDNA libraries. Via MiXCR, TCRdb re-called the PCR reads, giving one row per CDR3 protein. The repertoire holds roughly 540,000 distinct CDR3 sequences, with roughly 34% as singletons. The sequenced material came from blood. The source of these receptors is a girl aged 2-17 years with multiple sclerosis.

Many counts were recorded for this clonotype. The rearrangement joins TRBV14 to TRBJ2-5, with a weak D call TRBD2 (6 bases). The CDR3 length is 13 residues. V gave up 8 bases and J gave up 7 bases, with 17 bases separating them. Germline values: CDR1 SGHDN, CDR2 FVKESK. CDR3 in amino acids: CASSRGTSGTQYF. The CDR3 DNA sequence: TGTGCCAGCTCCCGAGGGACTTCGGGGACCCAGTACTTC.

This chain joins TRBV28 and TRBJ2-5; TRBD1 is a possible D gene (5 bases). The V gene's germline CDR1 is MDHEN and CDR2 SYDVKM. The CDR3 has 14 amino acids. Trimming cost V 7 bases and J 2 bases, with 14 bases left between them. For the CDR3, the DNA is TGTGCCAGCAATCTAGGGGTAGCACAAGAGACCCAGTACTTC. As protein: CASNLGVAQETQYF.

This clonotype was counted once. The chain couples TRBV5-1 to TRBJ1-5, with D possibly TRBD1 on 5 matching bases. Germline CDR1 SGHRS, CDR2 YFSETQ. The CDR3 has 18 residues. V was trimmed by 1 base and J by 0 bases, leaving 17 bases between them. Here the CDR3 reads CASSLIFKQRGSNQPQHF. The CDR3, as DNA: TGCGCCAGCAGCTTGATCTTCAAGCAGAGGGGTAGCAATCAGCCCCAGCATTTT.

DNA of the CDR3: TGCAGTGCTAGAGATTGGCGGGGGGATACGCAGTATTTT. The encoded protein is CSARDWRGDTQYF. The chain carries TRBV20-1 and TRBJ2-3; 7 bases line up with TRBD2. CDR3 length equals 13 residues. Germline V gene lookup returns CDR1 DFQATT and CDR2 SNEGSKA (reference sequence). The V segment lost 0 bases and the J segment 6 bases; nucleotides outside the gene matches: 3.

The chain combines TRBV5-1 with TRBJ2-1, with 7 bases fitting TRBD1. Germline V lookup: CDR1 SGHRS, CDR2 YFSETQ. The CDR3 has 16 amino acids. With 4 bases clipped from V and 0 bases from J, the junction kept 7 bases outside the gene matches. As DNA, the CDR3 is TGCGCCAGCAGCACCGGACAGGAGAGCTCCTACAATGAGCAGTTCTTC. Translated: CASSTGQESSYNEQFF.

V is TRBV6-5 and J is TRBJ1-2; tentatively, D is TRBD1 (5 bases). The CDR3 is 15 residues long. Germline CDR1 and CDR2: MNHEY and SVGAGI. V shed 1 base and J shed 2 bases, with 11 bases lying between them. The CDR3, as DNA: TGTGCCAGCAGTTACTGGGACGGGGGAAACTATGGCTACACCTTC. Translating it yields CASSYWDGGNYGYTF.

V and J are TRBV29-1 and TRBJ2-5; the D gene could be TRBD1 or TRBD2 (5 bases each). Deletions cut 3 bases from V and 3 bases from J, with 8 bases between. The CDR3 consists of 12 residues. Germline CDR1 reads SQVTM; CDR2 reads ANQGSEA. Written as DNA, the CDR3 is TGCAGCGTTGATATGGGGGAAGAGACCCAGTACTTC. It translates to CSVDMGEETQYF.

This clonotype was seen more than once but under ten times. The V gene is TRBV10-3, the J gene TRBJ1-1; D is possibly TRBD1 (6 bases). V lost 3 bases and J 4 bases, leaving 15 bases between the germline ends. This CDR3 is built from 15 residues. From germline, CDR1 is ENHRY and CDR2 SYGVKD. The CDR3 spells CAISDTGRAGTEAFF. CDR3 nucleotides: TGTGCCATCAGTGACACAGGGAGGGCTGGCACTGAAGCTTTCTTT.

This sequence joins TRBV5-5 and TRBJ2-3, with TRBD1 as a possible D gene (6 bases). The CDR3 contains 15 residues. Trimming left V 3 bases short and J 14 bases short, with 25 bases between. Per germline, CDR1 SGHKS and CDR2 YYEKEE (reference sequence). CDR3 in DNA: TGTGCCAGCAGCTCGGGACATTCGGAAAATGAAAAACTGTATTTT. Protein: CASSSGHSENEKLYF.

This chain connects TRBV20-1 to TRBJ1-2, with 11 positions matching TRBD1. V shed 7 bases, J shed 6 bases, and the junction held 10 bases outside the gene matches. The V gene's germline CDR1 is DFQATT and CDR2 SNEGSKA (reference sequence). This CDR3 has 14 amino acids. CDR3: CSGSGTGGNDGYTF. The CDR3 bases are TGCAGTGGGTCAGGGACAGGGGGGAACGATGGCTACACCTTC.

This chain connects TRBV5-1 to TRBJ2-7, with unresolved D. V lost 3 bases and J lost 0, with 10 bases in between. The length of the CDR3 is 14 residues. Per the germline V gene, CDR1 is SGHRS and CDR2 is YFSETQ. CDR3 loop: CASSWAVGSYEQYF. For the CDR3, the DNA is TGCGCCAGCAGCTGGGCGGTGGGCTCCTACGAGCAGTACTTC. Based on the CDR3 plus reference TRBV5-1 and TRBJ2-7, the full variable domain is KAGVTQTPRYLIKTRGQQVTLSCSPISGHRSVSWYQQTPGQGLQFLFEYFSETQRNKGNFPGRFSGRQFSNSRSEMNVSTLELGDSALYLCASSWAVGSYEQYFGPGTRLTVT.

This chain connects TRBV3-1 to TRBJ2-3, with 7 positions matching TRBD1. This CDR3 spans 17 amino acids. Germline V CDR1 and CDR2: LGHDT, YNNKEL (reference sequence). The trim removed 4 bases at V and 1 base at J, leaving 11 bases unmatched. The CDR3 sequence: CASSPRDRTHGTDTQYF. The CDR3 bases are TGTGCCAGCAGCCCCCGGGACAGAACACACGGCACAGATACGCAGTATTTT.

The chain couples TRBV2 to TRBJ2-1, with 8 nucleotides matching TRBD1. The germline gives CDR1 SNHLY, CDR2 FYNNEI. The V gene end was trimmed by 3 bases and the J gene end by 0 bases; junction bases not matched to a gene: 1. This CDR3 comprises 15 residues. This CDR3 is CASSEDRASYNEQFF. DNA for the CDR3: TGTGCCAGCAGTGAGGACAGGGCCTCCTACAATGAGCAGTTCTTC.

This clonotype was counted only a few times. The chain couples TRBV7-2 to TRBJ2-3; 7 bases line up with TRBD2. The CDR3 contains 14 residues. Germline assignment: CDR1 SGHTA and CDR2 FQGNSA. V was pared by 1 base and J by 6 bases, with 4 bases of the junction left unmatched. CDR3 in DNA: TGTGCCAGCAGCTTAGTGATAGCGGGTGATACGCAGTATTTT. Amino acid sequence: CASSLVIAGDTQYF.

The CDR3 sequence is CASSLRRLDFETQYF. CDR3 DNA: TGTGCCAGCAGCTTACGCCGCCTTGATTTCGAGACCCAGTACTTC. The V and J genes are TRBV11-2 and TRBJ2-5; D is undetermined. The CDR3 is made up of 15 amino acids. The germline gives CDR1 SGHAT, CDR2 FQNNGV. Between the trimmed V and J ends, which lost 2 bases and 5 bases, there was a span of 15 bases.

In this sample, this clonotype turned up a few times. The chain combines TRBV7-9 with TRBJ2-1; possibly TRBD1 or TRBD2 for D (7 bases each). Trimming cost V 5 bases and J 4 bases, with 15 bases left between them. CDR1 is SEHNR and CDR2 is FQNEAQ in the germline V gene (reference sequence). The CDR3 extends over 15 amino acids. The CDR3 DNA sequence: TGTGCCAGCAGCCCAGGGGGGGCATCGTACAATGAGCAGTTCTTC. This gives the protein CASSPGGASYNEQFF. The full variable domain, in which reference TRBV7-9 and TRBJ2-1 provide the parts outside the CDR3, is DTGVSQNPRHKITKRGQNVTFRCDPISEHNRLYWYRQTLGQGPEFLTYFQNEAQLEKSRLLSDRFSAERPKGSFSTLEIQRTEQGDSAMYLCASSPGGASYNEQFFGPGTRLTVL.

This clonotype appeared a few times. V gene TRBV9 combines with J gene TRBJ2-1, with TRBD2 as a possible D gene (5 bases). The CDR3 covers 15 residues. Germline-derived CDR1 and CDR2 are SGDLS and YYNGEE. Deletions cut 0 bases from V and 2 bases from J, with 9 bases between. As DNA, the CDR3 is TGTGCCAGCAGCGTAGCCGGGGAAGCCTACAATGAGCAGTTCTTC. Protein product: CASSVAGEAYNEQFF.

Only a few counts were recorded for this clonotype. The chain uses TRBV4-1 and TRBJ1-1, with 10 bases matching TRBD1. Germline CDR1 MGHRA, CDR2 YSYEKL. This CDR3 has 14 amino acids. The J segment lost 8 bases and the V segment lost 6 bases, leaving 9 bases of the junction unmatched. The CDR3 sequence is CASRNGTGVTEAFF. As DNA, the CDR3 is TGCGCCAGCAGAAATGGGACAGGGGTGACGGAAGCTTTCTTT.

Points on this clonotype: Germline and junction disagree at one end, which may indicate a read error. The chain is built from TRBV20-1 and TRBJ2-1; a weak D match, TRBD2 (6 bases). CDR3 length equals 13 residues. CDR1 DFQATT and CDR2 SNEGSKA come from the germline V gene (reference sequence). CDR3 DNA sequence: TGCAGTGTTAGAGGGACTTTCAACAATGAGCAGTTCTTC. This codes for CSVRGTFNNEQFF.

V gene TRBV3-1 combines with J gene TRBJ2-2; D could derive from TRBD1 or TRBD2 (5 bases each). V was clipped by 3 bases and J by 2 bases, with 7 bases between them. In germline, CDR1 is LGHDT, CDR2 YNNKEL (reference sequence). This CDR3 has 14 residues. CDR3 nucleotide sequence: TGTGCCAGCAGCCATTGGGACAACACCGGGGAGCTGTTTTTT. It codes for CASSHWDNTGELFF.

The chain links TRBV6-5 to TRBJ1-5, with a weak D call TRBD1 (5 bases). This CDR3 is built from 14 residues. Germline V gives CDR1 MNHEY, CDR2 SVGAGI. Trimming shortened V by 10 bases and J by 4 bases, and 17 bases separated the two germline ends. Here the CDR3 reads CATRDGGWNQPQHF. CDR3 sequence (DNA): TGTGCCACAAGGGACGGTGGCTGGAATCAGCCCCAGCATTTT.

The rearrangement links TRBV14 to TRBJ2-1; D is uncertain. Germline assignment: CDR1 SGHDN and CDR2 FVKESK. V gave up 0 bases and J gave up 8 bases, with 11 bases separating them. CDR3 length: 14 residues. This CDR3 reads CASSQEWSPHEQFF. DNA for the CDR3: TGTGCCAGCAGCCAAGAATGGAGCCCCCATGAGCAGTTCTTC.

As concerns this clonotype: A much larger clone differs from this one at a single base, so this may be a read error. V usage is TRBV10-3 and J usage is TRBJ2-5; 9 nucleotides align to TRBD1. Germline trimming cut 3 bases from V and 5 bases from J; bases unmatched to any gene: 10. The CDR3 is made up of 16 amino acids. From germline, CDR1 is ENHRY and CDR2 SYGVKD. The CDR3 nucleotides are TGTGCCATCAGTGATGGTTGGGGGACAGGGAAGGAGACCCAGTACTTC. Its translation is CAISDGWGTGKETQYF.

V gene TRBV3-1 combines with J gene TRBJ2-5; D not resolved. The V gene lost 3 bases and the J gene lost 1 base, with 12 bases spanning the gap. CDR3 length equals 15 residues. From germline, CDR1 is LGHDT and CDR2 YNNKEL (reference sequence). The CDR3 nucleotides read TGTGCCAGCAGCCAGCAGGAGAGCCCCCAAGAGACCCAGTACTTC. Translated, it gives CASSQQESPQETQYF.

This clonotype turned up a few times. The chain links TRBV5-1 to TRBJ2-7; 7 bases match TRBD1. This CDR3 has 15 amino acids. The germline V gene has CDR1 SGHRS and CDR2 YFSETQ. V shed 0 bases and J 3 bases; nucleotides not matched to a gene: 6. CDR3 bases: TGCGCCAGCAGCTTGGACGGGACAGTGAGCTACGAGCAGTACTTC. This encodes CASSLDGTVSYEQYF. Looking up the rest from reference TRBV5-1 and TRBJ2-7 gives the full variable domain: KAGVTQTPRYLIKTRGQQVTLSCSPISGHRSVSWYQQTPGQGLQFLFEYFSETQRNKGNFPGRFSGRQFSNSRSEMNVSTLELGDSALYLCASSLDGTVSYEQYFGPGTRLTVT.

This clonotype was found a few times. The CDR3 loop reads CATSRVRDRSPGGTEAFF. The CDR3 DNA is TGTGCCACCAGCAGAGTGAGGGACAGGAGTCCTGGAGGCACTGAAGCTTTCTTT. The chain uses TRBV15 and TRBJ1-1; 8 bases agree with TRBD1. Germline V gene data show CDR1 as LNHNV and CDR2 as YYDKDF (reference sequence). Losses at the gene ends were 1 base for V and 4 bases for J; bases not matched to a gene: 14. The CDR3 runs 18 residues.

The CDR3: CASSSWRSRADTQYF. The CDR3 coding sequence is TGTGCCAGCAGTTCCTGGAGATCGCGCGCAGATACGCAGTATTTT. The gene calls are TRBV12-3 or TRBV12-4 and TRBJ2-3; D is unresolved. This CDR3 has 15 residues. Trimming cost V 4 bases and J 4 bases, with 15 bases left between them.

In its sample, this clonotype was seen a few times. The J gene is TRBJ2-1, the V gene TRBV5-1; D not certain. This CDR3 spans 15 amino acids. The germline V gene has CDR1 SGHRS and CDR2 YFSETQ. The V end was cut by 3 bases, the J end by 0 bases, with 10 bases between. CDR3 nucleotides: TGCGCCAGCAGCTCGCATAGTGCCTCCTACAATGAGCAGTTCTTC. Its protein product is CASSSHSASYNEQFF.